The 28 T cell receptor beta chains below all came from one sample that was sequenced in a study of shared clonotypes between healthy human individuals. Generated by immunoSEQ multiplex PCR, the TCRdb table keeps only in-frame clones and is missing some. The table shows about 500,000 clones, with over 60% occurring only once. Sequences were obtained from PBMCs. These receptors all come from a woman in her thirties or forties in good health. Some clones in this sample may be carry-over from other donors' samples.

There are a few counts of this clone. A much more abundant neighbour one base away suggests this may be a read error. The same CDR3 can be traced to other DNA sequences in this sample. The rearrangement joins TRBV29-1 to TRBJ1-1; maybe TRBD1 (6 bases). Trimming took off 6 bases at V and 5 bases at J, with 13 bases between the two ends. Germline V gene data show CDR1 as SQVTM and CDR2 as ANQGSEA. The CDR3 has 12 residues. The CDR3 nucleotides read TGCAGCGTCTCCACAGGGAATACTGAAGCTTTCTTT. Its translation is CSVSTGNTEAFF.

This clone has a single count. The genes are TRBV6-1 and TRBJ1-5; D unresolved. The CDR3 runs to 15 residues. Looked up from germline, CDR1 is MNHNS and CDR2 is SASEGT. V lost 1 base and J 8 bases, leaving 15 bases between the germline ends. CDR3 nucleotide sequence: TGTGCCAGCAGTGAAGTACTTGGAAGTTTAGAGCCCCAGCATTTT. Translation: CASSEVLGSLEPQHF.

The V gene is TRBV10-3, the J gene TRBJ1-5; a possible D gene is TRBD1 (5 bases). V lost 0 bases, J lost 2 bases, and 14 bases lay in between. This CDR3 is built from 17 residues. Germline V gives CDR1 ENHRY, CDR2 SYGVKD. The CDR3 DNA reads TGTGCCATCAGTGAGTCGGGAGGGCGAGGGGGCAATCAGCCCCAGCATTTT. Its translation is CAISESGGRGGNQPQHF.

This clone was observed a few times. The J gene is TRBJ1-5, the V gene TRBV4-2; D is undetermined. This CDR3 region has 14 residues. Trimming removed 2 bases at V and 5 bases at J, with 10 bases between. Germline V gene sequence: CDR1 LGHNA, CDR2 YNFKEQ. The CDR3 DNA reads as TGTGCCAGCAGCCAAAGCCGGGGATATCAGCCCCAGCATTTT. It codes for CASSQSRGYQPQHF.

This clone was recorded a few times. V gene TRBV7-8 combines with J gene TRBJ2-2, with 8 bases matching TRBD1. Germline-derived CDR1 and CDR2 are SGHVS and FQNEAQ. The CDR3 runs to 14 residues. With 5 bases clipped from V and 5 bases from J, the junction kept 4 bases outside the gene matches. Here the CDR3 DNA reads TGTGCCAGCAGCCCTCGGACAGGGACCGGGGAGCTGTTTTTT. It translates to CASSPRTGTGELFF. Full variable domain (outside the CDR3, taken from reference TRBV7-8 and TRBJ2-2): GAGVSQSPRYKVAKRGQDVALRCDPISGHVSLFWYQQALGQGPEFLTYFQNEAQLDKSGLPSDRFFAERPEGSVSTLKIQRTQQEDSAVYLCASSPRTGTGELFFGEGSRLTVL.

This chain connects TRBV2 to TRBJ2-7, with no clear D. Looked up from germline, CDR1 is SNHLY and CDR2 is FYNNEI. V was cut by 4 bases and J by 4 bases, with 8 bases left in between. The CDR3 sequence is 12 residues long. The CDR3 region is CASSVPSYEQYF. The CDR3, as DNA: TGTGCCAGCAGTGTTCCCTCGTACGAGCAGTACTTC.

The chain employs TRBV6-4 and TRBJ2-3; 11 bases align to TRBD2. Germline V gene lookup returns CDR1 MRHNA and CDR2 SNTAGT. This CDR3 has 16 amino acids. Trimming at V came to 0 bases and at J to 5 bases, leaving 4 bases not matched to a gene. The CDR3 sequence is CASSDSVAGGIDTQYF. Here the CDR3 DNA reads TGTGCCAGCAGTGACTCGGTAGCGGGAGGGATAGATACGCAGTATTTT.

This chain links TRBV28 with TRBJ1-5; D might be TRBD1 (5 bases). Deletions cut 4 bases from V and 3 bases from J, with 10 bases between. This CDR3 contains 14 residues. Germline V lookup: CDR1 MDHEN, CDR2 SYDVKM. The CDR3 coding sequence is TGTGCCAGCAGTTCGACAGTCCTCAATCAGCCCCAGCATTTT. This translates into CASSSTVLNQPQHF.

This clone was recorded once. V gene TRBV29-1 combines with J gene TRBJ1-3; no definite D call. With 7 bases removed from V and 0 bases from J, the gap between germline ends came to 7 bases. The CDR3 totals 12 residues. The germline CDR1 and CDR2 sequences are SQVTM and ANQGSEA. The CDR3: CSGGISGNTIYF. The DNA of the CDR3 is TGCAGCGGAGGGATCTCTGGAAACACCATATATTTT.

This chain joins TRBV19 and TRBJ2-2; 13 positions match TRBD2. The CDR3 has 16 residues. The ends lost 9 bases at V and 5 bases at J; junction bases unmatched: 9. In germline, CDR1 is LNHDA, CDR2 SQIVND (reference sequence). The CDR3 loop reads CASFGLAGVWTGELFF. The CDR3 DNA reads TGTGCCAGCTTCGGACTAGCGGGAGTATGGACCGGGGAGCTGTTTTTT.

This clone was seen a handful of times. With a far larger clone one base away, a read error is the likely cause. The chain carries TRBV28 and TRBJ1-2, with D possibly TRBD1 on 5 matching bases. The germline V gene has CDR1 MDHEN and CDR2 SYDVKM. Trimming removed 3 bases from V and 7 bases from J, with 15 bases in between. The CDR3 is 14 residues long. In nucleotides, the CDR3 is TGTGCCAGCAGTTTGGGGGACGCCTCGTGTGGCTACACCTTC. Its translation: CASSLGDASCGYTF.

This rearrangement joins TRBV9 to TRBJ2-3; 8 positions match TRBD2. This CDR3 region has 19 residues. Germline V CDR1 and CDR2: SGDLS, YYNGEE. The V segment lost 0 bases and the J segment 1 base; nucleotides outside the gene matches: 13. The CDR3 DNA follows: TGTGCCAGCAGCGTAGTCCCGGGAGGGCCCACCTCCCGCACAGATACGCAGTATTTT. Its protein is CASSVVPGGPTSRTDTQYF.

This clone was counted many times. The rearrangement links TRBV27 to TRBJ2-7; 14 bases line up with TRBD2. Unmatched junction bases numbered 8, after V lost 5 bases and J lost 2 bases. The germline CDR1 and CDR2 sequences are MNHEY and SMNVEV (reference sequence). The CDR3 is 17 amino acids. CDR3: CASSTGTSGSLAYEQYF. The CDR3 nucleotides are TGTGCCAGCAGTACCGGGACTAGCGGGAGTTTAGCCTACGAGCAGTACTTC.

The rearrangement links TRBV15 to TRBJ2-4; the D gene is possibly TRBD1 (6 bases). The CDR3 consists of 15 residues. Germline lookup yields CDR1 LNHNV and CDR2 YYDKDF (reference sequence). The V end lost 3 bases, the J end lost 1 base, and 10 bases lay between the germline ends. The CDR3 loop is CATSRAGEAKNIQYF. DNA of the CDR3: TGTGCCACCAGCAGGGCAGGGGAGGCCAAAAACATTCAGTACTTC.

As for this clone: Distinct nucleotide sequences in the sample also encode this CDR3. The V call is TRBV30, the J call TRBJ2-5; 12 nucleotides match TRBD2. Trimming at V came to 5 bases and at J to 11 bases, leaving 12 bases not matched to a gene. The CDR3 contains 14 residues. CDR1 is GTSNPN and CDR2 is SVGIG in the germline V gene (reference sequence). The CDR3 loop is CAWSSGLAGGEQYF. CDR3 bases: TGTGCCTGGTCGTCTGGCCTAGCGGGAGGGGAGCAGTACTTC.

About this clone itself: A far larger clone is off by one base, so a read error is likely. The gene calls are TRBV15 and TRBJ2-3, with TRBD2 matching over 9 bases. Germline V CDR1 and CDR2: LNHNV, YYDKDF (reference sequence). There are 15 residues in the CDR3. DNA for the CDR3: TGTGCCACCAGCGGAGTCGCGGGAGGGTCAGATATGCAGTATTTT. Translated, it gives CATSGVAGGSDMQYF.

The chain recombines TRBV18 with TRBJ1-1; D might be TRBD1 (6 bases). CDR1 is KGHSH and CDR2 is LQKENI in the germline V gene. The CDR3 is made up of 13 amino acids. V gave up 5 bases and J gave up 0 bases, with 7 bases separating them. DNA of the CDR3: TGTGCCAGCTCAGACAGGATGAACACTGAAGCTTTCTTT. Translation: CASSDRMNTEAFF.

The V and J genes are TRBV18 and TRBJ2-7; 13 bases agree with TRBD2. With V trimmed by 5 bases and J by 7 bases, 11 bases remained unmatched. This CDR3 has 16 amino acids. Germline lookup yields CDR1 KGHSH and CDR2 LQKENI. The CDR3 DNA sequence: TGTGCCAGCTCATCGACTAGCGGGAGGCCCCCGAGGGAGCAGTACTTC. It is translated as CASSSTSGRPPREQYF.

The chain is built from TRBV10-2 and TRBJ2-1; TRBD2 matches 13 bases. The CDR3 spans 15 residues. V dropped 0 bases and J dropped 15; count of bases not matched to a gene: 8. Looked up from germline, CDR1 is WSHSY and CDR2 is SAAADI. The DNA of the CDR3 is TGCGCCAGCAGTGAGTCCGGGACTAGCGGGATGGCCTTGTTCTTC. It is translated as CASSESGTSGMALFF.

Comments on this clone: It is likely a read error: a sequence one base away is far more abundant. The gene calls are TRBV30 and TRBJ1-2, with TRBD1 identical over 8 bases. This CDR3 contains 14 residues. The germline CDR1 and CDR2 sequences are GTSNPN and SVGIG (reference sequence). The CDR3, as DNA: TGTGACTGGAGTGGGATTACAGGGGGCTATGGCTACACCTTC. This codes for CDWSGITGGYGYTF.

Written as DNA, the CDR3 is TGTGCCAGCAGCTTAGTAGGACTAGCGGGCGAGCAGTACTTC. Protein sequence: CASSLVGLAGEQYF. J is TRBJ2-7 and V is TRBV7-2, with 11 bases aligning to TRBD2. Germline CDR1 reads SGHTA; CDR2 reads FQGNSA. Germline trimming cut 1 base from V and 6 bases from J; bases unmatched to any gene: 2. The CDR3 loop spans 14 amino acids.

CDR3 in amino acids: CASSHRTSGASTGELFF. The DNA of the CDR3 is TGCGCCAGCAGCCATCGGACTAGCGGAGCGTCCACCGGGGAGCTGTTTTTT. The chain combines TRBV4-1 with TRBJ2-2; 10 bases fit TRBD2. After removal of 3 bases from V and 4 bases from J, the junction contained 8 bases not matched to a gene. Germline V lookup: CDR1 MGHRA, CDR2 YSYEKL. The CDR3 extends over 17 amino acids.

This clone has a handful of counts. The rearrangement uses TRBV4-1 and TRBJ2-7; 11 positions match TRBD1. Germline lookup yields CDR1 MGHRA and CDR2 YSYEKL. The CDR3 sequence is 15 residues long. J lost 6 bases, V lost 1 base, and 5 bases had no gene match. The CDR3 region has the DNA TGCGCCAGCAGCCAAGCAGGACAGGGGGCCTCCGAGCAGTACTTC. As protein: CASSQAGQGASEQYF.

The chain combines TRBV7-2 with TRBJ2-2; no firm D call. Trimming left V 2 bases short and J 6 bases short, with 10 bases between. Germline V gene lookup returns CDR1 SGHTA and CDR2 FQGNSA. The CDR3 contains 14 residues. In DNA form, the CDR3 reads TGTGCCAGCAGCTTATCGAGAATGGCCGGGGAGCTGTTTTTT. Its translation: CASSLSRMAGELFF. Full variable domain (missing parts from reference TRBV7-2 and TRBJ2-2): GAGVSQSPSNKVTEKGKDVELRCDPISGHTALYWYRQSLGQGLEFLIYFQGNSAPDKSGLPSDRFSAERTGGSVSTLTIQRTQQEDSAVYLCASSLSRMAGELFFGEGSRLTVL.

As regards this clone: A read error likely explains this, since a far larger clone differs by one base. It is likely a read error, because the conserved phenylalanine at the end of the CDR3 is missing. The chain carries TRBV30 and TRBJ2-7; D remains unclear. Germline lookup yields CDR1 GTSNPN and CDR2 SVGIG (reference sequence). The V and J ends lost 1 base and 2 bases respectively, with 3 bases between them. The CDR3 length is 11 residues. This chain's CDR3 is CAWSGTYEQYS. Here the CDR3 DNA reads TGTGCCTGGAGTGGCACCTACGAGCAGTACTCC.

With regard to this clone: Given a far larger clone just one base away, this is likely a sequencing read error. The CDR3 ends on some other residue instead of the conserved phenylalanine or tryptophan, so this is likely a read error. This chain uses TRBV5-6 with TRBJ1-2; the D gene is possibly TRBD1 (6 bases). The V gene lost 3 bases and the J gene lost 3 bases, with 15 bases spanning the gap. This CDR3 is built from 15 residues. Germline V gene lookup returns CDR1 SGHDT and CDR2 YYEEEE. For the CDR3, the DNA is TGTGCCAGCAGCTACGAGCGGACAGACCACTATGGCTACACCTCC. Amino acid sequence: CASSYERTDHYGYTS.

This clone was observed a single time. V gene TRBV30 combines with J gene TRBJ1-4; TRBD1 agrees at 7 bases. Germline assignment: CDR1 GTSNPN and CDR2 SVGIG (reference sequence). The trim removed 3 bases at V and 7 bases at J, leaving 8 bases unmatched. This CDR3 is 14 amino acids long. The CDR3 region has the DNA TGTGCCTGGAGAGCAGGGGGGAGAATTGAAAAACTGTTTTTT. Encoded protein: CAWRAGGRIEKLFF.

This CDR3 is CASSLAGNADLFF. The CDR3 DNA sequence: TGTGCCAGCAGCTTGGCAGGTAACGCAGACCTGTTTTTT. V and J are TRBV5-4 and TRBJ1-4; D unresolved. Trimming removed 0 bases at V and 14 bases at J, with 14 bases between. This CDR3 spans 13 amino acids. From germline, CDR1 is SGHNT and CDR2 YYREEE (reference sequence).